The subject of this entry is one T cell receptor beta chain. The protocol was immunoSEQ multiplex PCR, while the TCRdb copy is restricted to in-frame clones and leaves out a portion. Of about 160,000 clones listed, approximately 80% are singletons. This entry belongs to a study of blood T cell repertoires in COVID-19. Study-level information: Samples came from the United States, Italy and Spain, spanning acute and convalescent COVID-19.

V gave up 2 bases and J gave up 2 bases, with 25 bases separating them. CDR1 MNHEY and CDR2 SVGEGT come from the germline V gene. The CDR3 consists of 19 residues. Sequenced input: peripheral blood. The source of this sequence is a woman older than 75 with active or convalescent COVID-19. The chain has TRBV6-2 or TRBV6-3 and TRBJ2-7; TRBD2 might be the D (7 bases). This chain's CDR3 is CASSYKKGTPGGPPYEQYF. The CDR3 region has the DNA TGTGCCAGCAGTTACAAGAAGGGGACACCGGGGGGACCTCCCTACGAGCAGTACTTC.